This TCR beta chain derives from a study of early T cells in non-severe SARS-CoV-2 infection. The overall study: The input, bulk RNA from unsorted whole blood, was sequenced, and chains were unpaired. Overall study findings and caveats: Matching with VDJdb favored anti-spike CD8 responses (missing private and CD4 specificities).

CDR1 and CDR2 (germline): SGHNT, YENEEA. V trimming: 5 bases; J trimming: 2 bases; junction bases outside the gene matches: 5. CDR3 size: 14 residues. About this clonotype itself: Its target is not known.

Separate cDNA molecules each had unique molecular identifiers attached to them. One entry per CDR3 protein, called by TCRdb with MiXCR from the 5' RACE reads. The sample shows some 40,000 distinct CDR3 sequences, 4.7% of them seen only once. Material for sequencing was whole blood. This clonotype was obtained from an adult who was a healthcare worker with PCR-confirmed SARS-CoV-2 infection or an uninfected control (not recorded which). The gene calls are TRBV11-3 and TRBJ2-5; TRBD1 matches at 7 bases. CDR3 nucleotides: TGTGCCAGCAGCCCCGGGACAGTTCAAGAGACCCAGTACTTC. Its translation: CASSPGTVQETQYF.